The 12 T cell receptor beta chains in this list originate from one sample, sequenced in a study of cytomegalovirus exposure and HLA in healthy donors. Researchers ran the PCR with 60 Vbeta and 13 Jbeta primers. The method was immunoSEQ multiplex PCR; TCRdb's version includes in-frame clones alone and lacks a portion of them. The data hold 170,000 or so clones, with around 79% observed a single time. Source material: PBMCs. The receptors originated from a woman between 40 and 55 years old in good health and CMV-seronegative.

The chain employs TRBV7-6 and TRBJ1-3; D is uncertain. CDR1 SGHVS and CDR2 FNYEAQ come from the germline V gene. The CDR3 extends over 15 amino acids. Trimming took off 4 bases at V and 2 bases at J, with 12 bases between the two ends. The CDR3 coding sequence is TGTGCCAGCAGCTCCCACAAGAGGCCTGGAAACACCATATATTTT. Its protein product is CASSSHKRPGNTIYF.

The J gene is TRBJ1-2, the V gene TRBV6-6; no clear D gene. Germline assignment: CDR1 MNHNY and CDR2 SVGAGI (reference sequence). Deletions cut 1 base from V and 2 bases from J, with 11 bases between. This CDR3 is 15 amino acids long. The CDR3 bases are TGTGCCAGCAGTTACTGGTCGGACTCGAACTATGGCTACACCTTC. Its protein is CASSYWSDSNYGYTF.

V is TRBV7-6 and J is TRBJ1-5, with 8 positions matching TRBD1. J was trimmed by 2 bases and V by 5 bases; bases with no gene match: 14. This CDR3 is 18 amino acids long. The germline gives CDR1 SGHVS, CDR2 FNYEAQ. As DNA, the CDR3 is TGTGCCAGCAGCGCGGACAGGGATCCCTCTGCGGGCAATCAGCCCCAGCATTTT. Residues: CASSADRDPSAGNQPQHF.

The chain couples TRBV6-1 to TRBJ2-3; 7 nucleotides agree with TRBD1. CDR3 size: 13 residues. Germline values: CDR1 MNHNS, CDR2 SASEGT. The trim removed 4 bases at V and 7 bases at J, leaving 5 bases unmatched. The CDR3 region is CASSGRQGNTQYF. The CDR3 DNA reads as TGTGCCAGCAGTGGACGACAGGGAAATACGCAGTATTTT.

This clone was found a few times. The chain combines TRBV7-8 with TRBJ1-6; 7 bases are a match to TRBD1. V shed 5 bases, J shed 7 bases, and the junction held 11 bases outside the gene matches. Germline V gene sequence: CDR1 SGHVS, CDR2 FQNEAQ. The CDR3 spans 16 residues. In DNA form, the CDR3 reads TGTGCCAGCAGCGCACAGGTCGGGGACAGCAATTCACCCCTCCACTTT. This gives the protein CASSAQVGDSNSPLHF.

The genes are TRBV2 and TRBJ2-5; 10 bases are a match to TRBD1. V dropped 4 bases and J dropped 5; count of bases not matched to a gene: 4. The CDR3 sequence is 14 residues long. Germline CDR1 SNHLY, CDR2 FYNNEI. CDR3 sequence (DNA): TGTGCCAGCAGTGGGGACAGGGGTTTGGAGACCCAGTACTTC. Protein: CASSGDRGLETQYF. The full variable domain, with the rest looked up from reference TRBV2 and TRBJ2-5, is EPEVTQTPSHQVTQMGQEVILRCVPISNHLYFYWYRQILGQKVEFLVSFYNNEISEKSEIFDDQFSVERPDGSNFTLKIRSTKLEDSAMYFCASSGDRGLETQYFGPGTRLLVL.

The chain combines TRBV7-9 with TRBJ2-3; D perhaps matches TRBD2 (7 bases). V dropped 2 bases and J dropped 0 bases, with 12 bases sitting between them. The CDR3 extends over 16 amino acids. CDR1 is SEHNR and CDR2 is FQNEAQ in the germline V gene (reference sequence). The CDR3 nucleotides read TGTGCCAGCAGCTTATATGAGGGGGGGAGCACAGATACGCAGTATTTT. Encoded protein: CASSLYEGGSTDTQYF.

The genes are TRBV7-9 and TRBJ1-1; TRBD1 might be the D (5 bases). Trimming removed 0 bases at V and 0 bases at J, with 8 bases between. The CDR3 contains 15 residues. Germline lookup yields CDR1 SEHNR and CDR2 FQNEAQ (reference sequence). The CDR3 coding sequence is TGTGCCAGCAGCTTAGCGGCAGGGCTGAACACTGAAGCTTTCTTT. Protein product: CASSLAAGLNTEAFF.

This clone was detected only a few times. The rearrangement uses TRBV11-2 and TRBJ2-3, with TRBD2 matching 10 bases. V shed 4 bases, J shed 3 bases, and the junction held 4 bases outside the gene matches. Germline V gives CDR1 SGHAT, CDR2 FQNNGV. The CDR3 has 15 amino acids. This CDR3 reads CASSSWTSGTDTQYF. The CDR3 DNA is TGTGCCAGCAGCTCGTGGACTAGCGGAACAGATACGCAGTATTTT.

This clone was observed a single time. V gene TRBV6-5 combines with J gene TRBJ1-1; D gene ambiguous. This CDR3 spans 16 amino acids. V shed 2 bases and J shed 8 bases, with 21 bases lying between them. Germline CDR1 and CDR2: MNHEY and SVGAGI. CDR3 sequence: CASSYNSLQRGGEAFF. CDR3 coding DNA: TGTGCCAGCAGTTACAACTCCTTGCAACGCGGTGGGGAAGCTTTCTTT.

This chain joins TRBV4-1 and TRBJ2-3; 9 bases are shared with TRBD1. Looked up from germline, CDR1 is MGHRA and CDR2 is YSYEKL. The CDR3 totals 21 residues. V shed 4 bases, J shed 0 bases, and the junction held 20 bases outside the gene matches. The DNA for the CDR3 is TGCGCCAGCAGCCTCCGAATAATACAGGGGGCAATAACATCTAGCACAGATACGCAGTATTTT. It is translated as CASSLRIIQGAITSSTDTQYF.

V usage is TRBV11-2 and J usage is TRBJ2-6, with D possibly TRBD2 on 6 matching bases. Germline-derived CDR1 and CDR2 are SGHAT and FQNNGV. The CDR3 length is 17 residues. V was clipped by 1 base and J by 4 bases, with 14 bases between them. CDR3 protein: CASSLGFGGRGANVLTF. CDR3 bases: TGTGCCAGCAGCTTAGGTTTTGGGGGGAGGGGGGCCAACGTCCTGACTTTC.